The next 3 T cell receptor beta chains were all read from a single sample in a study of early T cells in non-severe SARS-CoV-2 infection. From the 5' RACE reads, TCRdb called clonotypes with MiXCR, one entry per CDR3 protein. The data hold tens of thousands of distinct CDR3 sequences, with 12% observed a single time. Input material: whole blood. These receptors came from an adult who was a healthcare worker with PCR-confirmed SARS-CoV-2 infection or an uninfected control (not recorded which).

This chain joins TRBV4-1 and TRBJ1-1, with D possibly TRBD1 on 5 matching bases. Germline CDR1 and CDR2: MGHRA and YSYEKL. V was pared by 4 bases and J by 4 bases, with 13 bases between. This CDR3 spans 14 amino acids. CDR3 loop: CASSPVPGTTEAFF. CDR3 bases: TGCGCCAGCAGCCCCGTGCCAGGGACCACTGAAGCTTTCTTT.

V usage is TRBV25-1 and J usage is TRBJ1-5; 10 positions agree with TRBD1. J lost 1 base, V lost 6 bases, and 12 bases had no gene match. The CDR3 loop spans 18 amino acids. CDR1 is MGHDK and CDR2 is SYGVNS in the germline V gene. CDR3 amino acids: CASSWGTGDPSSNQPQHF. CDR3 in DNA: TGTGCCAGCAGCTGGGGGACAGGGGATCCATCGAGCAATCAGCCCCAGCATTTT.

This clonotype was seen a few times. V is TRBV29-1 and J is TRBJ2-1, with TRBD1 identical over 8 bases. Losses at the gene ends were 6 bases for V and 2 bases for J; bases not matched to a gene: 9. Germline values: CDR1 SQVTM, CDR2 ANQGSEA. The CDR3 contains 15 residues. DNA for the CDR3: TGCAGCGTGGCCCCCGGGACAGGCACCTACAATGAGCAGTTCTTC. Translating it yields CSVAPGTGTYNEQFF.